The 13 T cell receptor beta chains listed next were all sequenced from one sample in a study of control samples from healthy donors and cancer patients. Generated by immunoSEQ multiplex PCR, the TCRdb table keeps only in-frame clones and is missing some. The sample records about 20,000 clones, less than 90% being singletons. Material: PBMCs. These receptors were collected from a woman in her seventies with lung cancer.

The V gene is TRBV5-1, the J gene TRBJ2-7, with TRBD2 as a possible D gene (6 bases). This CDR3 contains 14 residues. V lost 2 bases and J 5 bases, leaving 14 bases between the germline ends. CDR1 SGHRS and CDR2 YFSETQ come from the germline V gene. CDR3 residues: CASSFSGVDDEQYF. CDR3 nucleotides: TGCGCCAGCAGCTTTTCGGGAGTGGACGACGAGCAGTACTTC.

In this sample, this clone turned up a few times. The chain employs TRBV19 and TRBJ2-1; no reliable D call. This CDR3 has 12 residues. V gave up 5 bases and J gave up 9 bases, with 11 bases separating them. Germline V lookup: CDR1 LNHDA, CDR2 SQIVND (reference sequence). The CDR3 spells CASSPASREQFF. Written as DNA, the CDR3 is TGTGCCAGTAGTCCAGCGAGCCGTGAGCAGTTCTTC.

CDR3 DNA sequence: TGTGCCAGCAGCGAGACAGGGGGGACCTCTGGAAACACCATATATTTT. This encodes CASSETGGTSGNTIYF. V usage is TRBV7-6 and J usage is TRBJ1-3, with 9 bases fitting TRBD1. V lost 5 bases to trimming and J lost 0 bases; unmatched junction nucleotides: 5. The V gene's germline CDR1 is SGHVS and CDR2 FNYEAQ. The CDR3 spans 16 residues.

This clone was detected once. The V gene is TRBV7-3, the J gene TRBJ2-7, with 9 bases fitting TRBD1. Germline CDR1 reads SGHTA; CDR2 reads FQGTGA. V lost 5 bases and J lost 4; bases outside the gene matches: 3. CDR3 length equals 13 residues. This CDR3 is CASSPGTGYEQYF. Here the CDR3 DNA reads TGTGCCAGCAGCCCCGGGACAGGGTACGAGCAGTACTTC.

The rearrangement uses TRBV11-2 and TRBJ2-1, with 11 bases matching TRBD2. CDR1 is SGHAT, CDR2 FQNNGV, per germline. This CDR3 comprises 16 residues. Trimming removed 0 bases from V and 7 bases from J; junction bases left unmatched: 5. CDR3 in DNA: TGTGCCAGCAGCTTAGAAACTAGCGGGAGAGGGAATGAGCAGTTCTTC. Its protein product is CASSLETSGRGNEQFF.

The chain combines TRBV19 with TRBJ2-1; 8 nucleotides align to TRBD2. CDR1 and CDR2 from the germline V gene are LNHDA and SQIVND (reference sequence). After removal of 5 bases from V and 8 bases from J, the junction contained 8 bases not matched to a gene. The CDR3 totals 14 residues. The CDR3 spells CASSLGLESHEQFF. In DNA, the CDR3 is TGTGCCAGTAGTTTGGGACTAGAAAGCCATGAGCAGTTCTTC.

This chain links TRBV7-3 with TRBJ2-1; tentative D call: TRBD1 (5 bases). Germline V gene data show CDR1 as SGHTA and CDR2 as FQGTGA. The CDR3 has 15 amino acids. V gave up 4 bases and J gave up 2 bases, with 12 bases separating them. CDR3 residues: CASSSQGSTYNEQFF. CDR3 nucleotide sequence: TGTGCCAGCAGCTCTCAGGGTTCCACCTACAATGAGCAGTTCTTC. Together with reference TRBV7-3 and TRBJ2-1, the CDR3 gives the full variable domain: GAGVSQTPSNKVTEKGKYVELRCDPISGHTALYWYRQSLGQGPEFLIYFQGTGAADDSGLPNDRFFAVRPEGSVSTLKIQRTERGDSAVYLCASSSQGSTYNEQFFGPGTRLTVL.

CDR3 amino acids: CASSTDRSEKLFF. Written as DNA, the CDR3 is TGTGCCAGCAGTACAGACAGGTCTGAAAAACTGTTTTTT. The chain couples TRBV2 to TRBJ1-4, with D tentatively TRBD1 (6 bases). CDR3 length: 13 residues. V lost 5 bases and J lost 7, with 11 bases in between. Germline CDR1 is SNHLY and CDR2 is FYNNEI. The full variable domain, completed using reference TRBV2 and TRBJ1-4, is EPEVTQTPSHQVTQMGQEVILRCVPISNHLYFYWYRQILGQKVEFLVSFYNNEISEKSEIFDDQFSVERPDGSNFTLKIRSTKLEDSAMYFCASSTDRSEKLFFGSGTQLSVL.

The rearrangement uses TRBV5-1 and TRBJ2-2; TRBD2 matches 10 bases. Unmatched junction bases numbered 11, after V lost 2 bases and J lost 7 bases. Germline CDR1 SGHRS, CDR2 YFSETQ. The length of the CDR3 is 17 residues. CDR3 loop: CASSLGLADQSVGELFF. Here the CDR3 DNA reads TGCGCCAGCAGCTTAGGACTAGCGGATCAGAGTGTCGGGGAGCTGTTTTTT. Variable domain in full (rest from reference TRBV5-1 and TRBJ2-2): KAGVTQTPRYLIKTRGQQVTLSCSPISGHRSVSWYQQTPGQGLQFLFEYFSETQRNKGNFPGRFSGRQFSNSRSEMNVSTLELGDSALYLCASSLGLADQSVGELFFGEGSRLTVL.

V gene TRBV9 combines with J gene TRBJ2-1; D possibly corresponds to TRBD1 (5 bases). The CDR3 is 13 amino acids. The germline V and J ends were trimmed by 3 bases and 8 bases, with 12 bases remaining between them. Germline values: CDR1 SGDLS, CDR2 YYNGEE. The CDR3 is CASSGQVGDEQFF. DNA of the CDR3: TGTGCCAGCAGCGGCCAAGTAGGGGATGAGCAGTTCTTC.

The chain is built from TRBV10-3 and TRBJ1-5; D might be TRBD1 (6 bases). V shed 0 bases and J shed 5 bases, with 11 bases lying between them. The germline gives CDR1 ENHRY, CDR2 SYGVKD. The CDR3 is 15 residues long. CDR3 DNA sequence: TGTGCCATCAGTGAGTCGGGAGGGGGGGATCAGCCCCAGCATTTT. It yields the protein CAISESGGGDQPQHF.

V is TRBV7-2 and J is TRBJ1-1; 9 nucleotides agree with TRBD1. Germline CDR1 SGHTA, CDR2 FQGNSA. Trimming removed 5 bases from V and 5 bases from J; junction bases left unmatched: 12. The CDR3 loop spans 16 amino acids. CDR3 coding DNA: TGTGCCAGCAGCGAACGAGGACAGGGGAGGAAAACTGAAGCTTTCTTT. This encodes CASSERGQGRKTEAFF.

V usage is TRBV11-2 and J usage is TRBJ2-1; TRBD2 agrees at 13 bases. V lost 4 bases and J lost 10; bases outside the gene matches: 10. Germline CDR1 is SGHAT and CDR2 is FQNNGV. The CDR3 consists of 16 residues. DNA of the CDR3: TGTGCCAGCAGCTCCCCTAGGACTAGCGGGAGAGGGGAGCAGTTCTTC. Amino acid sequence: CASSSPRTSGRGEQFF. Full variable domain (rest looked up from reference TRBV11-2 and TRBJ2-1): EAGVAQSPRYKIIEKRQSVAFWCNPISGHATLYWYQQILGQGPKLLIQFQNNGVVDDSQLPKDRFSAERLKGVDSTLKIQPAKLEDSAVYLCASSSPRTSGRGEQFFGPGTRLTVL.